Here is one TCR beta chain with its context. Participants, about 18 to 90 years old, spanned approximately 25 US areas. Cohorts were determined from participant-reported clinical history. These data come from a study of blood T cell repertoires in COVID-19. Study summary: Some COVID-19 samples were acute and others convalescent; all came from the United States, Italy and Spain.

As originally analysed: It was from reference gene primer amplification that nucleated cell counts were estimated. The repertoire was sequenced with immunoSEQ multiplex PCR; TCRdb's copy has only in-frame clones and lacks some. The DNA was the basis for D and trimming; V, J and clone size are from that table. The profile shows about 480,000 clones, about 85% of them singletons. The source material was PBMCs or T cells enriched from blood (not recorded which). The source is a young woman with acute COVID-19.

CDR3: CASSRGTGGNQPQHF. The CDR3 DNA follows: TGTGCCAGCAGCCGCGGGACAGGGGGCAATCAGCCCCAGCATTTT. The rearrangement uses TRBV7-6 and TRBJ1-5; 10 bases fit TRBD1. The CDR3 runs to 15 residues. Germline V gives CDR1 SGHVS, CDR2 FNYEAQ. Germline trimming cut 5 bases from V and 2 bases from J; bases unmatched to any gene: 3.